One sample yielded the 15 T cell receptor beta chains listed below, sequenced in a study of T cell repertoires in aging, cancer and after chemotherapy. TCR beta rearrangements were amplified from peripheral blood genomic DNA. TRB rearrangements spanning V, D and J were amplified using mixed TRB-A/B primers. MiXCR was run by TCRdb on the multiplex PCR reads, yielding one entry per CDR3 protein. The sample contains under 8,500 distinct CDR3 sequences, about 34% of which appear only once. Sequenced sample: blood. Receptors were obtained from a human donor in good health.

For this clonotype: This is likely a read error, given that the CDR3 carries no conserved phenylalanine or tryptophan at its end. The V call is TRBV12-3 or TRBV12-4, the J call TRBJ1-4, with D possibly matching TRBD1 (5 bases). The CDR3 has 14 residues. With 5 bases removed from V and 6 bases from J, the gap between germline ends came to 13 bases. This CDR3 reads CASSLSRGDEKLFI. DNA of the CDR3: TGTGCCAGCAGTCTTTCCCGGGGGGATGAAAAACTGTTTATT.

V gene TRBV6-1 combines with J gene TRBJ1-2; perhaps TRBD1 as D (5 bases). The CDR3 runs to 16 residues. The germline CDR1 and CDR2 sequences are MNHNS and SASEGT. V was pared by 0 bases and J by 4 bases, with 15 bases between. This CDR3 is CASSEALGGRAYGYTF. As DNA, the CDR3 is TGTGCCAGCAGTGAAGCGCTCGGGGGGAGGGCCTATGGCTACACCTTC.

CDR3 region: CASSYSIGQGYTGELFF. In nucleotides, the CDR3 is TGTGCCAGCAGTTACTCGATTGGACAGGGCTACACCGGGGAGCTGTTTTTT. This sequence joins TRBV6-5 and TRBJ2-2, with 8 bases that match TRBD1. The V gene end was trimmed by 0 bases and the J gene end by 3 bases; junction bases not matched to a gene: 6. Per the germline V gene, CDR1 is MNHEY and CDR2 is SVGAGI. This CDR3 has 17 amino acids.

This clonotype has more than one count but fewer than ten. The rearrangement links TRBV19 to TRBJ2-1; perhaps TRBD2 as D (5 bases). Germline-derived CDR1 and CDR2 are LNHDA and SQIVND (reference sequence). Between the trimmed V and J ends, which lost 10 bases and 3 bases, there was a span of 16 bases. The CDR3 loop spans 14 amino acids. The CDR3 reads CATKRATIYNEQFF. CDR3 nucleotide sequence: TGTGCCACCAAGAGGGCTACAATCTACAATGAGCAGTTCTTC.

This clonotype counts as medium-sized (0.01 to 0.1%). The J gene is TRBJ1-2, the V gene TRBV19, with a possible D match to TRBD1 (6 bases). Per the germline V gene, CDR1 is LNHDA and CDR2 is SQIVND (reference sequence). Between the trimmed V and J ends, which lost 5 bases and 7 bases, there was a span of 17 bases. The CDR3 length is 14 residues. The CDR3 reads CASSPGEVLGGYTF. The CDR3 DNA is TGTGCCAGTAGTCCAGGGGAAGTTCTCGGTGGCTACACCTTC.

This clonotype was seen a few times. This chain uses TRBV6-1 with TRBJ2-7; no definite D call. The CDR3 is made up of 10 amino acids. Germline V gene data show CDR1 as MNHNS and CDR2 as SASEGT. The V and J ends lost 2 bases and 5 bases respectively, with 1 base between them. Here the CDR3 reads CASSENEQYF. CDR3 DNA: TGTGCCAGCAGTGAAAACGAGCAGTACTTC.

This clonotype was seen a handful of times. This chain links TRBV6-5 with TRBJ2-7, with D unresolved. V was pared by 5 bases and J by 2 bases, with 13 bases between. The CDR3 has 14 amino acids. Germline V gene sequence: CDR1 MNHEY, CDR2 SVGAGI. The CDR3 sequence: CASSTSGYPYEQYF. The CDR3, as DNA: TGTGCCAGCAGTACTTCAGGTTATCCCTACGAGCAGTACTTC.

The chain is built from TRBV18 and TRBJ1-1; 7 nucleotides align to TRBD1. The V gene's germline CDR1 is KGHSH and CDR2 LQKENI. This CDR3 is built from 14 residues. V trimming: 2 bases; J trimming: 4 bases; junction bases outside the gene matches: 4. The CDR3 loop is CASSPGQAITEAFF. The DNA for the CDR3 is TGTGCCAGCTCACCAGGACAGGCAATCACTGAAGCTTTCTTT.

This CDR3 reads CAISRDRTSVGNQPQHF. The CDR3 DNA sequence: TGTGCCATCAGCCGGGACAGGACCTCGGTAGGCAATCAGCCCCAGCATTTT. The chain has TRBV10-3 and TRBJ1-5; 8 bases are a match to TRBD1. The V gene end was trimmed by 6 bases and the J gene end by 2 bases; junction bases not matched to a gene: 12. The CDR3 is 17 residues long. Germline CDR1 and CDR2: ENHRY and SYGVKD.

Remarks on this clonotype: One end of the junction does not line up with germline, which may come from a read error. This chain joins TRBV6-5 and TRBJ1-5, with D hard to call. CDR3 length: 13 residues. Per the germline V gene, CDR1 is MNHEY and CDR2 is SVGAGI. CDR3 region: CACSYHAHQPQHF. The CDR3 nucleotides read TGTGCCTGCAGTTACCACGCCCATCAGCCCCAGCATTTT.

With respect to this clonotype: Given a much more abundant clone one base away, this may be a read error. CDR3 sequence (DNA): TGTGCCTGGAGTGTGGAGGAGACCCAGTACTTC. Residues: CAWSVEETQYF. This sequence joins TRBV30 and TRBJ2-5; D uncertain. The CDR3 extends over 11 amino acids. In germline, CDR1 is GTSNPN, CDR2 SVGIG (reference sequence). Trimming removed 0 bases at V and 5 bases at J, with 4 bases between.

Comments on this clonotype: Relative to the germline gene, one junction end is altered; a read error may explain this. The chain combines TRBV19 with TRBJ1-1; no clear D. The CDR3 is made up of 13 amino acids. Germline-derived CDR1 and CDR2 are LNHDA and SQIVND (reference sequence). The CDR3 bases are TGTGCCAGTAGTACGTTGGGGAACACTGAATCTTTCTTT. As protein: CASSTLGNTESFF.

This clonotype has just a few counts. This chain joins TRBV20-1 and TRBJ2-2; TRBD2 aligns across 10 bases. The trim removed 3 bases at V and 3 bases at J, leaving 1 base unmatched. Germline values: CDR1 DFQATT, CDR2 SNEGSKA (reference sequence). The CDR3 length is 14 residues. Here the CDR3 reads CSARGTSDTGELFF. CDR3 sequence (DNA): TGCAGTGCTAGGGGGACTAGCGACACCGGGGAGCTGTTTTTT.

The CDR3 DNA is TGCGCCAGCAGCCAAGGACAGGGGGCGCGGGGCTACACCTTC. Amino acid sequence: CASSQGQGARGYTF. This chain joins TRBV4-3 and TRBJ1-2; TRBD1 matches at 10 bases. J lost 8 bases, V lost 1 base, and 4 bases had no gene match. CDR3 length: 14 amino acids. Per the germline V gene, CDR1 is LGHNA and CDR2 is YSLEER.

This clonotype was observed a few times. The genes are TRBV30 and TRBJ2-7; D is tentatively TRBD1 or TRBD2 (6 bases each). Trimming took off 1 base at V and 0 bases at J, with 10 bases between the two ends. Germline V lookup: CDR1 GTSNPN, CDR2 SVGIG (reference sequence). The CDR3 length is 14 residues. The CDR3 reads CAWSGGGSSYEQYF. The CDR3 DNA sequence: TGTGCCTGGAGTGGAGGGGGGTCCTCCTACGAGCAGTACTTC.